The 2 T cell receptor beta chains given below trace back to one sample, sequenced in a study of T cells after yellow fever vaccination. TCRdb recomputed calls from the 5' RACE reads with MiXCR, one row per CDR3 protein. This sample has approximately 550,000 distinct CDR3 sequences, with roughly 21% found just once. The sample in question was PBMCs, obtained 15 days after the yellow fever booster vaccination. These receptors were collected from a young man who received the YFV17D yellow fever vaccine.

The V and J genes are TRBV11-2 and TRBJ2-1, with 13 bases aligning to TRBD2. This CDR3 is 19 amino acids long. Germline trimming cut 6 bases from V and 5 bases from J; bases unmatched to any gene: 16. Germline-derived CDR1 and CDR2 are SGHAT and FQNNGV. The CDR3 sequence is CASRQMGRTSGSRHNEQFF. The CDR3 DNA reads TGTGCCAGCAGACAAATGGGAAGGACTAGCGGGAGTAGGCACAATGAGCAGTTCTTC.

This clonotype was detected only a few times. This chain links TRBV6-5 with TRBJ1-2, with TRBD1 as a possible D gene (6 bases). Germline loops: CDR1 MNHEY, CDR2 SVGAGI. The CDR3 is 15 amino acids. Trimming cost V 1 base and J 3 bases, with 12 bases left between them. CDR3 in amino acids: CASSYYSGADYGYTF. The CDR3 nucleotides are TGTGCCAGCAGTTACTACTCAGGGGCAGACTATGGCTACACCTTC.